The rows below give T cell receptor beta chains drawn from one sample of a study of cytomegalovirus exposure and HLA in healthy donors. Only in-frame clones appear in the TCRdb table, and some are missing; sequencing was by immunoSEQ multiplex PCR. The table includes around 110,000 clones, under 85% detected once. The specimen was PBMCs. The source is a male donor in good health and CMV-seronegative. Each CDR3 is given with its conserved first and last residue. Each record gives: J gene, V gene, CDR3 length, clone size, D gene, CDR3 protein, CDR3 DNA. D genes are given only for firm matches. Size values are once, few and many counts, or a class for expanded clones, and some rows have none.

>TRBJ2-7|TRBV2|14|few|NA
CASRRRLSAYEQYF
TGTGCCAGCCGTAGACGACTTTCCGCCTACGAGCAGTACTTC
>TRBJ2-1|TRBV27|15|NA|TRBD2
CASSLDSGSYNEQFF
TGTGCCAGCAGTTTAGATAGCGGGAGTTACAATGAGCAGTTCTTC
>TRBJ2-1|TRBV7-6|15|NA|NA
CASSPKGLATFEQFF
TGTGCCAGCAGCCCTAAGGGGCTAGCGACATTCGAGCAGTTCTTC
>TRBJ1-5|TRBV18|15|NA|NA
CASSADRHRNQPQHF
TGTGCCAGCTCAGCCGACAGACACCGGAATCAGCCCCAGCATTTT
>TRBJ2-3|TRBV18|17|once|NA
CASSPRGLAASTDTQYF
TGTGCCAGCTCACCCAGGGGCCTAGCAGCTAGCACAGATACGCAGTATTTT
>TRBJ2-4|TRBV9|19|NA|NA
CASSLPGGSPELAKNIQYF
TGTGCCAGCAGCCTCCCTGGAGGCAGCCCTGAGTTAGCCAAAAACATTCAGTACTTC
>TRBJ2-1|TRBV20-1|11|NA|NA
CSATARDEQFF
TGCAGTGCCACCGCCCGGGATGAGCAGTTCTTC
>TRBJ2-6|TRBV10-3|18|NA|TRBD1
CAISQRTGAGLGANVLTF
TGTGCCATCAGCCAGAGAACAGGGGCCGGCCTTGGGGCCAACGTCCTGACTTTC
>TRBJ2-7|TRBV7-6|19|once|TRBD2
CASSTNAGRATSTGYEQYF
TGTGCCAGCAGCACTAACGCGGGACGGGCGACTAGCACGGGCTACGAGCAGTACTTC
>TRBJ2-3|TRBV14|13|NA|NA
CASSQVGKSTQYF
TGTGCCAGCAGCCAAGTCGGGAAGAGTACGCAGTATTTT
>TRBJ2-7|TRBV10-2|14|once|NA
CASSGQRSYYEQYF
TGCGCCAGCAGTGGTCAGAGGTCGTATTACGAGCAGTACTTC
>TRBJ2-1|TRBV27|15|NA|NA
CASSFKYTGSDEQFF
TGTGCCAGCAGTTTCAAGTATACAGGCTCCGATGAGCAGTTCTTC
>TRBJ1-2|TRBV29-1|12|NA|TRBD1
CSAGQGADGYTF
TGCAGCGCAGGACAGGGGGCTGATGGCTACACCTTC
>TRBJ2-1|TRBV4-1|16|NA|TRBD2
CASSQGASGTYNEQFF
TGCGCCAGCAGCCAAGGGGCTAGCGGGACATACAATGAGCAGTTCTTC
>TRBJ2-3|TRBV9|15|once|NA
CASSVAGTGTDTQYF
TGTGCCAGCAGCGTAGCGGGAACGGGCACAGATACGCAGTATTTT
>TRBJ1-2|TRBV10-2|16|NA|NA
CASSESRAGDVYGYTF
TGCGCCAGCAGTGAGTCTAGGGCAGGGGATGTGTATGGCTACACCTTC
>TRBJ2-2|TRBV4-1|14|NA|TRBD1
CASSRTGGTGELFF
TGCGCCAGCAGCCGAACAGGGGGCACCGGGGAGCTGTTTTTT
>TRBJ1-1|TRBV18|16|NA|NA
CASSPLTGSGNTEAFF
TGTGCCAGCTCACCATTAACAGGCTCAGGGAACACTGAAGCTTTCTTT
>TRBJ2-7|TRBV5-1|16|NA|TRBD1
CASSLPGQGGTYEQYF
TGCGCCAGCAGCTTGCCTGGACAGGGGGGGACCTACGAGCAGTACTTC
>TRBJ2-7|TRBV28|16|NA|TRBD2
CASSLRGSGGDYEQYF
TGTGCCAGCAGTCTACGCGGTAGCGGGGGGGATTACGAGCAGTACTTC
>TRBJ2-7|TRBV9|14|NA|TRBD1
CASSLRQGSYEQYF
TGTGCCAGCAGCTTACGACAGGGCTCCTACGAGCAGTACTTC
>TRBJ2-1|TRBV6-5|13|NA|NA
CASRQGRGNEQFF
TGTGCCAGCAGGCAGGGGAGAGGCAATGAGCAGTTCTTC
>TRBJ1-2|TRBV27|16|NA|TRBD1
CASSVIRTGGNYGYTF
TGTGCCAGCAGTGTAATCAGGACAGGGGGAAACTATGGCTACACCTTC
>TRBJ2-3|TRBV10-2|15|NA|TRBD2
CASSFSGREGDTQYF
TGCGCCAGCAGTTTTAGCGGGAGGGAGGGAGATACGCAGTATTTT
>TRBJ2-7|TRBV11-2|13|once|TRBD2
CASRLAGSYEQYF
TGTGCCAGCAGGTTAGCGGGGTCCTACGAGCAGTACTTC
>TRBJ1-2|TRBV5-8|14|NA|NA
CASTILRGRSGYTF
TGTGCCAGCACCATCCTCCGCGGGCGGAGTGGCTACACCTTC
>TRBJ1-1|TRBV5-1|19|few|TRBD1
CASSSRGGQGASMNTEAFF
TGCGCCAGCAGCTCCAGAGGGGGACAGGGGGCGAGTATGAACACTGAAGCTTTCTTT
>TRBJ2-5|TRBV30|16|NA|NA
CACLKPPTRAQETQYF
TGTGCCTGTCTTAAACCGCCGACACGCGCGCAAGAGACCCAGTACTTC
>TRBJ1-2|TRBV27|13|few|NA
CASSLAENYGYTF
TGTGCCAGCAGTTTAGCGGAAAACTATGGCTACACCTTC
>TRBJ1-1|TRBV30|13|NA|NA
CAWSVQMNTEAFF
TGTGCCTGGAGTGTACAAATGAACACTGAAGCTTTCTTT
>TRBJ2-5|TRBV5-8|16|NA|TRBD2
CASSLTSGRMLKTQYF
TGTGCCAGCAGCCTGACTAGCGGGAGGATGTTGAAGACCCAGTACTTC
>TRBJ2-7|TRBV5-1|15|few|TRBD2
CASSLDSGSSYEQYF
TGCGCCAGCAGCTTGGACAGCGGGAGCTCCTACGAGCAGTACTTC
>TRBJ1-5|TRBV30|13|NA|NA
CAWSPLGNQPQHF
TGTGCCTGGAGCCCCCTAGGCAATCAGCCCCAGCATTTT
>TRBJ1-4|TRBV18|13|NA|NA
CASSLDSNEKLFF
TGTGCCAGCTCACTGGACAGTAATGAAAAACTGTTTTTT
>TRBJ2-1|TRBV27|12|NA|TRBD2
CASSLAGTRRFF
TGTGCCAGCAGTCTCGCCGGGACTAGACGGTTCTTC
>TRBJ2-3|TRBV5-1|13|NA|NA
CASSRTSTDTQYF
TGCGCCAGCAGCCGGACTTCCACAGATACGCAGTATTTT
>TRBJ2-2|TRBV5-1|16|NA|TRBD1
CASTPVQGAVTGELFF
TGCGCCAGCACCCCAGTACAGGGGGCCGTCACCGGGGAGCTGTTTTTT
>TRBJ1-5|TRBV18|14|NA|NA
CASSPQGGNQPQHF
TGTGCCAGCTCACCTCAGGGCGGCAATCAGCCCCAGCATTTT
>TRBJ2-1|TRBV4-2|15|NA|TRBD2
CASSQVASGSSEQFF
TGTGCCAGCAGCCAAGTTGCTAGCGGGAGTTCCGAGCAGTTCTTC
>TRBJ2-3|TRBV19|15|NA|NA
CASSIRRGGTDTQYF
TGTGCCAGTAGTATACGACGGGGAGGCACAGATACGCAGTATTTT
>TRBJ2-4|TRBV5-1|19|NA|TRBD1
CASSWWDSNTLLAKNIQYF
TGCGCCAGCAGCTGGTGGGACAGCAACACCCTACTAGCCAAAAACATTCAGTACTTC
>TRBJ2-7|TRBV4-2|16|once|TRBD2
CASSQSLAGGSYEQYF
TGTGCCAGCAGCCAATCACTAGCGGGAGGGTCCTACGAGCAGTACTTC
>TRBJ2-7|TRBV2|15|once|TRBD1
CASSERTGGTYEQYF
TGTGCCAGCAGCGAACGAACAGGGGGGACCTACGAGCAGTACTTC
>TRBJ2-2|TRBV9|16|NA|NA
CASSSLGTPPAGELFF
TGTGCCAGCAGCTCCCTCGGGACACCCCCCGCCGGGGAGCTGTTTTTT
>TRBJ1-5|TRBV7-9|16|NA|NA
CASSRGTPVSNQPQHF
TGTGCCAGCAGCCGGGGAACGCCGGTGAGCAATCAGCCCCAGCATTTT
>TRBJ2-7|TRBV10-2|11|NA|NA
CASSNTYEQYF
TGCGCCAGCAGTAACACCTACGAGCAGTACTTC
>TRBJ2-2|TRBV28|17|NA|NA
CASSFPTGAVVVGELFF
TGTGCCAGCAGTTTCCCTACGGGTGCGGTCGTTGTCGGGGAGCTGTTTTTT